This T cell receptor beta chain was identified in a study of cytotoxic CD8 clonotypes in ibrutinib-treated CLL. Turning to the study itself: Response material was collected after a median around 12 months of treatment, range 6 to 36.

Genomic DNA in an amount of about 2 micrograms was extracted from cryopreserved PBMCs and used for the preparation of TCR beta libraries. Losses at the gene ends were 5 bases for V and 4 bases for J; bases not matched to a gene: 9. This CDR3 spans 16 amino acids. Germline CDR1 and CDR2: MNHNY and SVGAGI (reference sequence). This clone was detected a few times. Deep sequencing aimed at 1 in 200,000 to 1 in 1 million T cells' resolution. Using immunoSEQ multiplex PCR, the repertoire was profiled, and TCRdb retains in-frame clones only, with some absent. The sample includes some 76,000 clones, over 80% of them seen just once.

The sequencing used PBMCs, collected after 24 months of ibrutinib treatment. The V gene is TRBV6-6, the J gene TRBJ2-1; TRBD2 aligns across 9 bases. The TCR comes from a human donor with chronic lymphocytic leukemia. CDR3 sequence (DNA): TGTGCCAGCAGTAACAACAGGCGGGGGGGATACAATGAGCAGTTCTTC. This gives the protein CASSNNRRGGYNEQFF.